A single T cell receptor beta chain is shown here with its context. What it binds is unknown. This sample was taken from a study of T cell responses to AZD1222 COVID-19 vaccine. Study-wide context: Timing groups of about 4 and about 12 weeks for second doses were pooled. Findings and caveats of the study: Females outnumbered males among donors, who were mostly white British; clonal diversity was possibly underestimated.

Clones were sequenced by immunoSEQ multiplex PCR, and TCRdb holds only the in-frame ones, with some missing. This table has nearly 100,000 clones, about 88% appearing once. This CDR3 contains 16 residues. The germline CDR1 and CDR2 sequences are SGHAT and FQDESV (reference sequence). V shed 4 bases and J 1 base; nucleotides not matched to a gene: 6. The starting material was peripheral blood, obtained on day 0 of AZD1222 vaccination. This TCR was recovered from an adult in good health. V and J are TRBV11-1 and TRBJ2-3, with 9 bases identical to TRBD2. For the CDR3, the DNA is TGTGCCAGCAGCTACCAACTAGCGGGCGGCACAGATACGCAGTATTTT. Translation gives CASSYQLAGGTDTQYF.